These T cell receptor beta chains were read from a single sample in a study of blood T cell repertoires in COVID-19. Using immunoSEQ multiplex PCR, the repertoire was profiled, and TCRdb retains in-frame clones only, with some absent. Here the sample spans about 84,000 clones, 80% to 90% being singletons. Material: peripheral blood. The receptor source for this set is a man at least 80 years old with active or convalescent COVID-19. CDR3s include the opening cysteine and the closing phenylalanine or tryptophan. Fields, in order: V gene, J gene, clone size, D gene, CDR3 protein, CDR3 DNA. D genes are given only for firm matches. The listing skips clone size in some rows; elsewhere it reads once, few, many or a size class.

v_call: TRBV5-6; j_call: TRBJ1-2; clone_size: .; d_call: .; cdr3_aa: CASSETVYGYTF; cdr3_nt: TGTGCCAGCAGCGAGACAGTTTATGGCTACACCTTC
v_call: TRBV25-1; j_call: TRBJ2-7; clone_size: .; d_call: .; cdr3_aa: CASSVAGSFYEQYF; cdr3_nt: TGTGCCAGCAGTGTGGCAGGGTCGTTCTACGAGCAGTACTTC
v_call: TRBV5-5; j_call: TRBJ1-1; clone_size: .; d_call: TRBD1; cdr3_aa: CASSLQGAANTEAFF; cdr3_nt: TGTGCCAGCAGCCTACAGGGGGCAGCGAACACTGAAGCTTTCTTT
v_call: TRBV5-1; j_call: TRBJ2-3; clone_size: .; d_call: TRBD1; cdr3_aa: CASSSTGDSTDTQYF; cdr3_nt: TGCGCCAGCAGCTCCACAGGGGATAGCACAGATACGCAGTATTTT
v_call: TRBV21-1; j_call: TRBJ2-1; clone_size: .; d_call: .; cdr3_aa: CASSNSREQFF; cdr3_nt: TGTGCCAGCAGCAATTCCAGGGAGCAGTTCTTC
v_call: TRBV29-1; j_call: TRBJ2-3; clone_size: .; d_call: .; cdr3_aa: CSVEVGGTDTQYF; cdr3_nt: TGCAGCGTTGAAGTAGGGGGCACAGATACGCAGTATTTT
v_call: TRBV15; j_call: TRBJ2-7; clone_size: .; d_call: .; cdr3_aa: CATSRATTIGYEQYF; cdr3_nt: TGTGCCACCAGCAGAGCGACGACAATCGGCTACGAGCAGTACTTC
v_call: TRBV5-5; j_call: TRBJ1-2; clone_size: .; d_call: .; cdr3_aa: CASSLGQGRNYGYTF; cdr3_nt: TGTGCCAGCAGCTTAGGGCAGGGGCGAAACTATGGCTACACCTTC
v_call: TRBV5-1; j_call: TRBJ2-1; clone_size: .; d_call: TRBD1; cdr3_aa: CASSSPRGTDYLRKPWSEQFF; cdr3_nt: TGCGCCAGCAGCTCTCCGCGAGGGACAGACTACTTAAGGAAGCCCTGGAGTGAGCAGTTCTTC
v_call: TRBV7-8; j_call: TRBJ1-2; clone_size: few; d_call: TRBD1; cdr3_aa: CASSPAGGYDYGYTF; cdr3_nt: TGTGCCAGCAGCCCCGCAGGGGGCTATGACTATGGCTACACCTTC
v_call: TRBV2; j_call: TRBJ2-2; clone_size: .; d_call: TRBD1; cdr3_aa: CASRGQRVTRGELFF; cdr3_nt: TGTGCCAGCAGGGGACAGAGGGTAACAAGGGGGGAGCTGTTTTTT
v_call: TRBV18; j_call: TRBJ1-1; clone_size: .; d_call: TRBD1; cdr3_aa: CASSSGTGEPEAFF; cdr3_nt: TGTGCCAGCTCCTCCGGGACAGGGGAACCTGAAGCTTTCTTT
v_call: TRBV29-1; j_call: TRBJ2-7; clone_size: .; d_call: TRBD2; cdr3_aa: CSVKVLAGDEQYF; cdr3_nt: TGCAGCGTCAAAGTACTAGCGGGAGACGAGCAGTACTTC
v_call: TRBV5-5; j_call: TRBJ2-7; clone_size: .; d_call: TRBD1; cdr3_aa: CASSRSSGTGTYEQYF; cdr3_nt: TGTGCCAGCAGCCGAAGTTCCGGGACAGGGACGTACGAGCAGTACTTC
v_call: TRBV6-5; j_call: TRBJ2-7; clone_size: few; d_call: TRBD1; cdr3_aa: CASKSDRGLYEQYF; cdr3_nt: TGTGCCAGCAAATCGGACAGGGGGCTCTACGAGCAGTACTTC
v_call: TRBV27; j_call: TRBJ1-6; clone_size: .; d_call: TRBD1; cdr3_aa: CASSPTTLDRGWSPLHF; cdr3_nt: TGTGCCAGCAGTCCAACGACATTGGACAGGGGTTGGTCACCCCTCCACTTT
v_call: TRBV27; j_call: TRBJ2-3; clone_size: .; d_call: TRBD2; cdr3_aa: CASSLYGLAAYRSTDTQYF; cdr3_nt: TGTGCCAGCAGTTTATACGGACTAGCGGCCTATAGGAGCACAGATACGCAGTATTTT
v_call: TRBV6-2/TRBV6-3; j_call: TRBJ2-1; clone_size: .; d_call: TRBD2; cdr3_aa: CASSGLAGPNEQFF; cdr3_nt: TGTGCCAGCAGCGGACTAGCGGGGCCAAATGAGCAGTTCTTC
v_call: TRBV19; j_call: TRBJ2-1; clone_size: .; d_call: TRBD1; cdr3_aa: CASSPRQGANEQFF; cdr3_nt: TGTGCCAGTAGTCCACGACAGGGGGCGAATGAGCAGTTCTTC
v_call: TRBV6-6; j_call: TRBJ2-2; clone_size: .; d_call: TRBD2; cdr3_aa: CASSLNPGLAKNTGELFF; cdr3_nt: TGTGCCAGCAGTCTTAACCCGGGACTAGCGAAAAACACCGGGGAGCTGTTTTTT
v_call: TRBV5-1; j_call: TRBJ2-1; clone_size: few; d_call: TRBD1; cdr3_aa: CASSRRDRTYNEQFF; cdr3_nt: TGCGCCAGCAGTCGCCGGGACAGAACCTACAATGAGCAGTTCTTC
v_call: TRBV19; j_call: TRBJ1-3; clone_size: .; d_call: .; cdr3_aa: CASRDSPGNTIYF; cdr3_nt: TGTGCCAGTAGAGACAGCCCTGGAAACACCATATATTTT
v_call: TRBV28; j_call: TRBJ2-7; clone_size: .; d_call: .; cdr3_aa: CASRLPLGEGSYEQYF; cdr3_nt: TGTGCCAGCAGACTCCCCTTGGGAGAAGGGTCCTACGAGCAGTACTTC
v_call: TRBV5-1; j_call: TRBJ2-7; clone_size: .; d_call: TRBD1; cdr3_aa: CASSTGQGNSYEQYF; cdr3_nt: TGCGCCAGCAGCACGGGACAGGGGAACAGCTACGAGCAGTACTTC
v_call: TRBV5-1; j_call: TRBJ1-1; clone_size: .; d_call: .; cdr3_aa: CASSYRERTEAFF; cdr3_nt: TGCGCCAGCAGCTACAGGGAACGGACTGAAGCTTTCTTT
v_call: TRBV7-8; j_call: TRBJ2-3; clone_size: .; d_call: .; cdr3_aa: CASSSRDTYTDTQYF; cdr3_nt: TGTGCCAGCAGTTCCCGGGACACTTACACAGATACGCAGTATTTT
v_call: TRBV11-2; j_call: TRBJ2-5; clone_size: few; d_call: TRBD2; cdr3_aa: CASSPSLWASGETQYF; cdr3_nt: TGTGCCAGCAGCCCGTCCTTGTGGGCTAGCGGGGAGACCCAGTACTTC
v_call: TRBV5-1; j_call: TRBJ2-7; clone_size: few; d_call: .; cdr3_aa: CASSLAPQSRDGSYEQYF; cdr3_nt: TGCGCCAGCAGCTTGGCCCCACAGTCCCGAGATGGGTCCTACGAGCAGTACTTC
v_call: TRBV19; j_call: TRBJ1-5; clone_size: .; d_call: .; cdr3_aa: CASTPGWRATVGQHF; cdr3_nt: TGTGCCAGTACTCCAGGGTGGAGGGCCACGGTCGGCCAGCATTTT
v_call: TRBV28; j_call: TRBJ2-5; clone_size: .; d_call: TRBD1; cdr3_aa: CASSRSGQGRETQYF; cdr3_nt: TGTGCCAGCAGTAGATCCGGACAGGGCAGAGAGACCCAGTACTTC
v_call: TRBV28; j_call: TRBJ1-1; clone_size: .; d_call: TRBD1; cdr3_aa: CASTDAGTAFSPEAFF; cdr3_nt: TGTGCCAGCACCGACGCTGGGACAGCGTTTTCCCCAGAAGCTTTCTTT
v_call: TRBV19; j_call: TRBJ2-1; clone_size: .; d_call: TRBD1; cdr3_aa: CASSNRWTGGAFKTNNEQFF; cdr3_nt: TGTGCCAGTAGTAATCGCTGGACAGGGGGCGCTTTTAAGACTAACAATGAGCAGTTCTTC
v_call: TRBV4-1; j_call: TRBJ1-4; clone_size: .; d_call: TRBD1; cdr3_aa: CASSPGQGTATNEKLFF; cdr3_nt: TGCGCCAGCAGCCCAGGACAGGGAACGGCAACTAATGAAAAACTGTTTTTT
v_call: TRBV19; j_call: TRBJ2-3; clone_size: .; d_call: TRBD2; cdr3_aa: CASRPPNGLAGGTDTQYF; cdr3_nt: TGTGCCAGTAGACCTCCCAACGGACTAGCGGGGGGCACAGATACGCAGTATTTT
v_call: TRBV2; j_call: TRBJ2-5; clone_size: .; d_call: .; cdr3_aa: CASKGGYQETQYF; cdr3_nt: TGTGCCAGCAAAGGAGGGTACCAAGAGACCCAGTACTTC
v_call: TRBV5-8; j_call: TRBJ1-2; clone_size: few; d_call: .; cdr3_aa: CASSPYGYTF; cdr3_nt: TGTGCCAGCAGCCCATATGGCTACACCTTC
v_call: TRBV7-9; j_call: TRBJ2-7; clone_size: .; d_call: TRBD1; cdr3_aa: CASSLPGQGHYEQYF; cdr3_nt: TGTGCCAGCAGCTTACCGGGACAGGGACATTACGAGCAGTACTTC
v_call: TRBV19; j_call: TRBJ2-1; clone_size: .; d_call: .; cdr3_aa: CASAGTYYNEQFF; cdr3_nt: TGTGCCAGTGCCGGGACTTACTACAATGAGCAGTTCTTC
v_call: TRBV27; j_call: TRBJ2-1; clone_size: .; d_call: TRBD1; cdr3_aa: CASSLTRDSRYNEQFF; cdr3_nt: TGTGCCAGCAGTTTGACCCGGGACAGTCGATACAATGAGCAGTTCTTC
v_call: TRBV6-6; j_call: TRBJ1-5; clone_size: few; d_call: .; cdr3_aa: CASSRGAAATYQPQHF; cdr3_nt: TGTGCCAGCAGCCGCGGGGCAGCTGCCACGTATCAGCCCCAGCATTTT